This TCR beta chain was recorded in a study of T cell responses to AZD1222 COVID-19 vaccine. Overall study context: Whether given at about 4 or about 12 weeks, second doses were pooled.

With respect to this clone: Antigen unknown.

Study-level results: Donors were largely white British and mainly female; clonal diversity was possibly underestimated. Repertoire collection took place solely once the T cell response had peaked. Spike as a whole was targeted by vaccine-associated CD4 TCRs, dominant at 160-218 and 743-854.

The germline gives CDR1 KGHDR, CDR2 SFDVKD. V lost 3 bases, J lost 4 bases, and 13 bases lay in between. This CDR3 comprises 15 residues. The method was immunoSEQ multiplex PCR; TCRdb's version includes in-frame clones alone and lacks a portion of them. There are roughly 250,000 clones in the sample; 90% to 95% occur only once, and around 0.5% lies in the top ten. Sequenced material: peripheral blood, taken on day 0 of AZD1222 vaccination. This clonotype was sampled from an adult in good health. The V and J genes are TRBV24-1 and TRBJ2-3, with TRBD1 as a possible D gene (6 bases). DNA of the CDR3: TGTGCCACCAGTGATGGGGGCCCCCGGTCAGATACGCAGTATTTT. Protein: CATSDGGPRSDTQYF.